This T cell receptor (beta chain) was sequenced during a study of control samples from healthy donors and cancer patients. Clones were read by immunoSEQ multiplex PCR, and TCRdb kept only the in-frame ones, dropping some. This sample has about 120,000 clones, with 88% found just once. V gave up 1 base and J gave up 7 bases; unmatched junction bases: 7. From germline, CDR1 is SGHDT and CDR2 YYEEEE. The CDR3 covers 14 residues. This TCR came from a man in his forties in good health. The chain combines TRBV5-6 with TRBJ1-2; TRBD1 agrees at 7 bases. Source material: blood. The CDR3 loop reads CASSLKGARAGYTF. The CDR3 nucleotides read TGTGCCAGCAGCTTGAAGGGGGCGAGGGCTGGCTACACCTTC.